The rows below give T cell receptor beta chains drawn from one sample of a study of cytomegalovirus exposure and HLA in healthy donors. TCRdb's copy holds only in-frame clones and misses some; the assay was immunoSEQ multiplex PCR. The sample contains tens of thousands of clones, 86% of which appear only once. The sequenced material came from PBMCs. The origin of the receptors is a middle-aged woman in good health and CMV-seropositive. Each CDR3 is given with its conserved first and last residue. A D gene is named only where the DNA matches it firmly. Part of the rows lack a size; the others show once, few, many or a class for expanded clones.

V,J,size,D,DNA,CDR3
TRBV9,TRBJ2-1,NA,NA,TGTGCCAGCAGCCCAAGGACTTCTTACAATGAGCAGTTCTTC,CASSPRTSYNEQFF
TRBV27,TRBJ1-5,NA,TRBD1,TGTGCCAGCAGTTTATACGGGACAGGGGTCGGCAATCAGCCCCAGCATTTT,CASSLYGTGVGNQPQHF
TRBV18,TRBJ2-5,NA,NA,TGTGCCAGCTCACTAGGACAGCTAGAGACCCAGTACTTC,CASSLGQLETQYF
TRBV21-1,TRBJ1-2,NA,NA,TGTGCCAGCAGCGCCCGCGACTACACCTTC,CASSARDYTF
TRBV6-5,TRBJ2-1,NA,TRBD2,TGTGCCAGCAGCTCCGGGCGGGGGGTAGAGCAGTTCTTC,CASSSGRGVEQFF
TRBV28,TRBJ1-1,once,NA,TGTGCCAGCTTCCCCCCCCGGGGGTCGAACACTGAAGCTTTCTTT,CASFPPRGSNTEAFF
TRBV4-3,TRBJ2-6,NA,TRBD2,TGCGCCAGCAGCCAAGAGAGCGGGGCTGGGGCCAACGTCCTGACTTTC,CASSQESGAGANVLTF
TRBV28,TRBJ2-3,NA,TRBD2,TGTGCCAGCACCTCTTCTGGGCTAGCGGGCCGCGGATATTTT,CASTSSGLAGRGYF
TRBV5-1,TRBJ2-3,NA,TRBD1,TGCGCCAGCAGACCTACAGGGGTTGGAACAGATACGCAGTATTTT,CASRPTGVGTDTQYF
TRBV2,TRBJ2-7,once,NA,TGTGCCAGCCTCTCGCCTAAAGGCCAGGGCGAGCAGTACTTC,CASLSPKGQGEQYF
TRBV10-3,TRBJ2-2,NA,NA,TGTGCCATCAGTGTGAAAGGGGAGGCCGGGGAGCTGTTTTTT,CAISVKGEAGELFF
TRBV19,TRBJ1-2,NA,NA,TGTGCCAGTAGTGATGCGGGTAGGAACTATGGCTACACCTTC,CASSDAGRNYGYTF
TRBV7-9,TRBJ2-3,once,TRBD1,TGTGCCAGCAGCTTACCCCGGGACAGCAGCACAGATACGCAGTATTTT,CASSLPRDSSTDTQYF
TRBV7-8,TRBJ2-5,NA,NA,TGTGCCAGCAGCCTCGGACTTCCCGCAGGTTACTTC,CASSLGLPAGYF
TRBV19,TRBJ1-5,NA,NA,TGTGCCAGTACCCCGATTGGAGGGGGCAATCAGCCCCAGCATTTT,CASTPIGGGNQPQHF
TRBV7-2,TRBJ1-2,NA,TRBD1,TGTGCCAGCACCTCTTCAGGGGGAAATGGCTACACCTTC,CASTSSGGNGYTF
TRBV9,TRBJ1-3,once,NA,TGTGCCAGCAGCGTAGACCCGCTAAGCTCTGGAAACACCATATATTTT,CASSVDPLSSGNTIYF
TRBV20-1,TRBJ2-5,NA,NA,TGCAGTGCACCTCAGGTCATTGAGTACTTC,CSAPQVIEYF
TRBV6-5,TRBJ2-2,NA,NA,TGTGCCAGCAGTTACACGGGGACCGGGGAGCTGTTTTTT,CASSYTGTGELFF
TRBV7-8,TRBJ1-1,NA,TRBD1,TGTGCCAGCAGCTCCGACAGGGGAGGGACTGAAGCTTTCTTT,CASSSDRGGTEAFF
TRBV9,TRBJ2-2,NA,NA,TGTGCCAGCAGCGCAGGGGGGGAGCTGTTTTTT,CASSAGGELFF
TRBV4-3,TRBJ1-5,NA,NA,TGCGCCAGCAGCCAAGAGTGGAGCTTACCGCCCCAGCATTTT,CASSQEWSLPPQHF